These 22 T cell receptor beta chains originate from one sample sequenced in a study of OX40 agonist ivuxolimab in advanced cancers. Profiled with immunoSEQ multiplex PCR; TCRdb holds only in-frame clones, not every one. The sample holds 85,000 to 100,000 clones, roughly 93% seen once. The source material was CD4+ or CD8+ T cells sorted from blood, sampled in a trial of the OX40 agonist ivuxolimab. These receptors were obtained from an adult with an advanced solid tumor such as melanoma, head and neck, liver or kidney cancer.

The V and J genes are TRBV7-9 and TRBJ1-2, with D hard to call. In germline, CDR1 is SEHNR, CDR2 FQNEAQ (reference sequence). V dropped 4 bases and J dropped 3 bases, with 15 bases sitting between them. This CDR3 is 15 amino acids long. CDR3 loop: CASSSPRAWDYGYTF. The CDR3, as DNA: TGTGCCAGCAGCTCCCCTAGGGCGTGGGACTATGGCTACACCTTC.

V is TRBV6-4 and J is TRBJ2-1; unclear D gene. Trimming stripped 5 bases from V and 1 base from J, with 9 bases between. In germline, CDR1 is MRHNA, CDR2 SNTAGT. This CDR3 has 14 residues. The CDR3 DNA sequence: TGTGCCAGCAGTCTAACAAAATCCTACAATGAGCAGTTCTTC. Its protein product is CASSLTKSYNEQFF.

The genes are TRBV19 and TRBJ1-5; 9 positions agree with TRBD1. The trim removed 3 bases at V and 1 base at J, leaving 7 bases unmatched. CDR3 length: 17 residues. Germline V gene sequence: CDR1 LNHDA, CDR2 SQIVND (reference sequence). CDR3 in DNA: TGTGCCAGTAGTATCATTACAGGGGGCGGAAGCAATCAGCCCCAGCATTTT. Translation gives CASSIITGGGSNQPQHF.

This clone was seen once. The rearrangement uses TRBV30 and TRBJ1-5; 9 bases fit TRBD1. CDR3 length: 15 residues. Germline V gene data show CDR1 as GTSNPN and CDR2 as SVGIG (reference sequence). J gave up 1 base and V 3 bases, and 4 bases lay outside the gene matches. The DNA for the CDR3 is TGTGCCTGGAGCTCGGGGACAGGGAGCAATCAGCCCCAGCATTTT. Residues: CAWSSGTGSNQPQHF.

The chain is built from TRBV30 and TRBJ1-6; D remains ambiguous. The V end was cut by 2 bases, the J end by 5 bases, with 22 bases between. This CDR3 region has 18 residues. Germline CDR1 reads GTSNPN; CDR2 reads SVGIG (reference sequence). CDR3 in amino acids: CAWSLAGNIFGHNSPLHF. The CDR3 nucleotides are TGTGCCTGGAGTTTGGCAGGCAACATTTTCGGGCATAATTCACCCCTCCACTTT.

The chain recombines TRBV30 with TRBJ2-3; no clear D gene. Trimming removed 0 bases at V and 6 bases at J, with 7 bases between. From germline, CDR1 is GTSNPN and CDR2 SVGIG (reference sequence). The CDR3 consists of 12 residues. The CDR3 DNA reads as TGTGCCTGGAGTGTCACGGCCGATACGCAGTATTTT. This translates into CAWSVTADTQYF.

V gene TRBV29-1 combines with J gene TRBJ2-3; D possibly uses TRBD1 or TRBD2 (5 bases each). The germline gives CDR1 SQVTM, CDR2 ANQGSEA. There are 12 residues in the CDR3. Deletions cut 4 bases from V and 10 bases from J, with 15 bases between. The CDR3, as DNA: TGCAGCGTTGCTCCAGGGCCCGGGGCGCAGTATTTT. Encoded protein: CSVAPGPGAQYF.

The V call is TRBV6-5, the J call TRBJ1-6; TRBD1 is a possible D gene (5 bases). This CDR3 contains 15 residues. V was trimmed by 4 bases and J by 7 bases, leaving 14 bases between them. In germline, CDR1 is MNHEY, CDR2 SVGAGI. The CDR3 sequence: CASSFADSANSPLHF. For the CDR3, the DNA is TGTGCCAGCAGTTTCGCCGACAGCGCAAATTCACCCCTCCACTTT.

This rearrangement joins TRBV5-4 to TRBJ2-1, with D perhaps TRBD2 (9 bases). The germline CDR1 and CDR2 sequences are SGHNT and YYREEE (reference sequence). The length of the CDR3 is 15 residues. V lost 3 bases and J lost 3, with 13 bases in between. The CDR3 loop is CASSSSGTGYNEQFF. The CDR3 bases are TGTGCCAGCAGCTCTAGCGGGACAGGCTACAATGAGCAGTTCTTC.

The chain employs TRBV7-2 and TRBJ2-1; 8 bases match TRBD2. V was clipped by 2 bases and J by 5 bases; unmatched bases: 2. This CDR3 spans 14 amino acids. Germline assignment: CDR1 SGHTA and CDR2 FQGNSA. CDR3 residues: CASSLTGGHNEQFF. As DNA, the CDR3 is TGTGCCAGCAGCTTAACGGGGGGGCACAATGAGCAGTTCTTC.

The chain carries TRBV29-1 and TRBJ2-7; 8 nucleotides agree with TRBD1. V was pared by 4 bases and J by 7 bases, with 6 bases of the junction left unmatched. The germline V gene has CDR1 SQVTM and CDR2 ANQGSEA. This CDR3 region has 12 residues. CDR3 sequence reads: CSVAQGAGEQYV. CDR3 nucleotides: TGCAGCGTTGCTCAGGGGGCGGGTGAGCAGTACGTC.

The rearrangement uses TRBV10-1 and TRBJ1-5; D unresolved. The germline V gene has CDR1 WNHNN and CDR2 SYGVQD (reference sequence). V shed 0 bases and J shed 6 bases, with 9 bases lying between them. This CDR3 contains 14 residues. Written as DNA, the CDR3 is TGCGCCAGCAGTGAGTCCGGCATAGGTCAGCCCCAGCATTTT. It translates to CASSESGIGQPQHF.

The chain uses TRBV10-3 and TRBJ1-5, with D possibly TRBD1 on 5 matching bases. The CDR3 loop spans 14 amino acids. V was trimmed by 4 bases and J by 2 bases, leaving 9 bases between them. The germline CDR1 and CDR2 sequences are ENHRY and SYGVKD. The CDR3 DNA sequence: TGTGCCATCAGTGGAGGGGAAGGCAATCAGCCCCAGCATTTT. The encoded protein is CAISGGEGNQPQHF.

This clone was counted a single time. This rearrangement joins TRBV27 to TRBJ1-4, with 8 bases identical to TRBD1. The CDR3 length is 13 residues. Germline V gene data show CDR1 as MNHEY and CDR2 as SMNVEV (reference sequence). Unmatched junction bases numbered 1, after V lost 5 bases and J lost 5 bases. Here the CDR3 reads CASSRDRNEKLFF. The DNA of the CDR3 is TGTGCCAGCAGTAGGGACAGGAATGAAAAACTGTTTTTT.

The J gene is TRBJ2-3, the V gene TRBV6-5; D might be TRBD1 (6 bases). There are 13 residues in the CDR3. Germline V gene sequence: CDR1 MNHEY, CDR2 SVGAGI. V was pared by 7 bases and J by 5 bases, with 13 bases between. The CDR3 region is CASMAGVEDTQYF. CDR3 in DNA: TGTGCCAGCATGGCAGGGGTGGAAGATACGCAGTATTTT.

V is TRBV30 and J is TRBJ1-5; unclear D gene. CDR3 length equals 15 residues. The germline CDR1 and CDR2 sequences are GTSNPN and SVGIG (reference sequence). V lost 0 bases to trimming and J lost 0 bases, with 9 bases between them. Here the CDR3 reads CAWSVDGYSNQPQHF. CDR3 in DNA: TGTGCCTGGAGTGTAGACGGTTATAGCAATCAGCCCCAGCATTTT.

The V call is TRBV28, the J call TRBJ1-2, with a tentative D call TRBD1 (6 bases). The CDR3 runs to 14 residues. CDR1 MDHEN and CDR2 SYDVKM come from the germline V gene. The ends were cut back, 5 bases at V and 4 bases at J, with 14 bases in the middle. CDR3 loop: CASSGYRVGYGYTF. CDR3 DNA: TGTGCCAGCAGTGGGTACAGGGTGGGCTATGGCTACACCTTC.

This clone showed up just once. The chain combines TRBV4-3 with TRBJ2-1; TRBD2 aligns across 7 bases. Germline CDR1 is LGHNA and CDR2 is YSLEER. V lost 1 base to trimming and J lost 5 bases; unmatched junction nucleotides: 5. The CDR3 extends over 15 amino acids. CDR3 sequence reads: CASSQGLALNNEQFF. The DNA of the CDR3 is TGCGCCAGCAGCCAAGGACTAGCCTTGAACAATGAGCAGTTCTTC.

The rearrangement joins TRBV19 to TRBJ1-5; tentative D call: TRBD1 (5 bases). This CDR3 comprises 16 residues. The ends were cut back, 1 base at V and 1 base at J, with 11 bases in the middle. Germline-derived CDR1 and CDR2 are LNHDA and SQIVND (reference sequence). Written as DNA, the CDR3 is TGTGCCAGTAGTATAGTGAGGGGATCAAGCAATCAGCCCCAGCATTTT. This translates into CASSIVRGSSNQPQHF.

The CDR3, as DNA: TGTGCCTGGAAAACAGGGGCTTTCTACGAGCAGTACTTC. Translation: CAWKTGAFYEQYF. The rearrangement uses TRBV30 and TRBJ2-7; 7 bases align to TRBD1. The length of the CDR3 is 13 residues. Germline V gene lookup returns CDR1 GTSNPN and CDR2 SVGIG (reference sequence). With 4 bases clipped from V and 3 bases from J, the junction kept 6 bases outside the gene matches.

The chain recombines TRBV4-2 with TRBJ2-3; possibly TRBD2 for D (6 bases). There are 15 residues in the CDR3. CDR1 is LGHNA and CDR2 is YNFKEQ in the germline V gene. V was pared by 0 bases and J by 12 bases, with 19 bases between. CDR3 DNA sequence: TGTGCCAGCAGCCAAGAAGGGACTCCTCCCCTCACCCAGTATTTT. Its protein is CASSQEGTPPLTQYF.

This clone came up once. The chain is built from TRBV7-2 and TRBJ1-5; no firm D call. The V end was cut by 3 bases, the J end by 4 bases, with 7 bases between. Germline loops: CDR1 SGHTA, CDR2 FQGNSA. The CDR3 runs 13 residues. This CDR3 reads CASSLRGNQPQHF. The CDR3 nucleotides are TGTGCCAGCAGCTTGAGAGGGAATCAGCCCCAGCATTTT.